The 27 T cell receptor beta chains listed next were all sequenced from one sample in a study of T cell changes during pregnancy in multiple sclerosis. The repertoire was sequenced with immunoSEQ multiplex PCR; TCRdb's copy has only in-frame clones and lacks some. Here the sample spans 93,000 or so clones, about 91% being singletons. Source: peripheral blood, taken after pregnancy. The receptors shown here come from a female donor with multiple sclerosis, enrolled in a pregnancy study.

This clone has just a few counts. CDR3 nucleotides: TGTGCCAGCAGTGCGAGGACAGCCAGAACTGAAGCTTTCTTT. Translated: CASSARTARTEAFF. J is TRBJ1-1 and V is TRBV2; D may be TRBD1 (6 bases). Looked up from germline, CDR1 is SNHLY and CDR2 is FYNNEI. V gave up 4 bases and J gave up 5 bases, with 14 bases separating them. The CDR3 extends over 14 amino acids. Together with reference TRBV2 and TRBJ1-1, the CDR3 gives the full variable domain: EPEVTQTPSHQVTQMGQEVILRCVPISNHLYFYWYRQILGQKVEFLVSFYNNEISEKSEIFDDQFSVERPDGSNFTLKIRSTKLEDSAMYFCASSARTARTEAFFGQGTRLTVV.

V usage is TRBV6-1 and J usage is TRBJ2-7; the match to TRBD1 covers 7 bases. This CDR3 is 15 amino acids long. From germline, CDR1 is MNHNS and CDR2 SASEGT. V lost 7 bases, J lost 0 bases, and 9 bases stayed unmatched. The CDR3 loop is CASKDRPTGSYEQYF. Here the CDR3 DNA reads TGTGCCAGCAAGGACAGGCCAACGGGCTCCTACGAGCAGTACTTC.

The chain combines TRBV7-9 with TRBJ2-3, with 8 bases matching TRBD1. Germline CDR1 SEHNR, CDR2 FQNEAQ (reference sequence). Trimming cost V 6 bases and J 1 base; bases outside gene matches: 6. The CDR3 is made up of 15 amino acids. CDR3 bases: TGTGCCAGCAGTCTAAGGGACAGGCGCACAGATACGCAGTATTTT. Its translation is CASSLRDRRTDTQYF.

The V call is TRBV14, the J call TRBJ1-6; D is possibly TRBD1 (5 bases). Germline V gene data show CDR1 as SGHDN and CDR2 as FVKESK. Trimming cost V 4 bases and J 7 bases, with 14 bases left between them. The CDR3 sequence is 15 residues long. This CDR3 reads CASSLPGLANSPLHF. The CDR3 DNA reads TGTGCCAGCAGCCTCCCGGGACTGGCGAATTCACCCCTCCACTTT.

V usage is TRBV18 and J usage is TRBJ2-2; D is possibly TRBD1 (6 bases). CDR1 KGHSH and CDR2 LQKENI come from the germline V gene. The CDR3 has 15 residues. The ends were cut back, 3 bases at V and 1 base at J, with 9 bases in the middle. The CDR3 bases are TGTGCCAGCTCACCCCGACAGGAGAACACCGGGGAGCTGTTTTTT. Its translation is CASSPRQENTGELFF.

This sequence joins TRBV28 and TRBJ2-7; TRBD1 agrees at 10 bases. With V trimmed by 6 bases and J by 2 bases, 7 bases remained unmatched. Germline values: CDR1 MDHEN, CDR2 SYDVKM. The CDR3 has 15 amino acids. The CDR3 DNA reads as TGTGCCAGCAGCCCGGACAGGGGGTTCCCCTACGAGCAGTACTTC. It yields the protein CASSPDRGFPYEQYF.

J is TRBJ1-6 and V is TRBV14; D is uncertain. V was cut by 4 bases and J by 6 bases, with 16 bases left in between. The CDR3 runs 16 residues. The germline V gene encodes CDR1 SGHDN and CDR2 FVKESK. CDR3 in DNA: TGTGCCAGCAGCCCTGGACCGGGAGAAGTTAATTCACCCCTCCACTTT. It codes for CASSPGPGEVNSPLHF. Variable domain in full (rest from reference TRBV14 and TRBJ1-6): EAGVTQFPSHSVIEKGQTVTLRCDPISGHDNLYWYRRVMGKEIKFLLHFVKESKQDESGMPNNRFLAERTGGTYSTLKVQPAELEDSGVYFCASSPGPGEVNSPLHFGNGTRLTVT.

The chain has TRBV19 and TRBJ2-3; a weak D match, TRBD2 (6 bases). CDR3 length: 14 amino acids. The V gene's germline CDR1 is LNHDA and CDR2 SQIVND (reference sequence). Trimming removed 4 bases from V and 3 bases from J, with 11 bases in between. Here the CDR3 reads CASSTSGVTDTQYF. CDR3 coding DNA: TGTGCCAGTAGTACCTCGGGGGTTACAGATACGCAGTATTTT.

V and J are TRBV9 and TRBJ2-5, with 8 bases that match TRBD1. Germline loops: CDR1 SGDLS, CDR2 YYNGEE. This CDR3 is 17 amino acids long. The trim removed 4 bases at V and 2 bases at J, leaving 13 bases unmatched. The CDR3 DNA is TGTGCCAGCAGCTCGAAAACGGACAGGGCCTTACAAGAGACCCAGTACTTC. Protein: CASSSKTDRALQETQYF.

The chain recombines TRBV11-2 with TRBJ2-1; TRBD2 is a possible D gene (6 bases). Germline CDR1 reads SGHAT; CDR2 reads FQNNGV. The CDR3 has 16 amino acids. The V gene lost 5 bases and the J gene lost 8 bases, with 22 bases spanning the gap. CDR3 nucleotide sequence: TGTGCCAGCAGCCGACTGCCGCTAGCGAGGGGCGATGAGCAGTTCTTC. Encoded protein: CASSRLPLARGDEQFF. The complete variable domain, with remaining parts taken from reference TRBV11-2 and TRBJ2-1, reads EAGVAQSPRYKIIEKRQSVAFWCNPISGHATLYWYQQILGQGPKLLIQFQNNGVVDDSQLPKDRFSAERLKGVDSTLKIQPAKLEDSAVYLCASSRLPLARGDEQFFGPGTRLTVL.

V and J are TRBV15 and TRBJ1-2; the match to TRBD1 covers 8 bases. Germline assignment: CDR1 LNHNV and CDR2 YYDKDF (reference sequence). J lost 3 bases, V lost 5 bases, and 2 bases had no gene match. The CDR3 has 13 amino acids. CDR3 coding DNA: TGTGCCACCAGCCTGGACAGGGACTATGGCTACACCTTC. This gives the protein CATSLDRDYGYTF.

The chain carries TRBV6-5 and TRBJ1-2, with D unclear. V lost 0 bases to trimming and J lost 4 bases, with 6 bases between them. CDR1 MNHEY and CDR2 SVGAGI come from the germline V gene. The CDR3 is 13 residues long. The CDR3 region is CASSYSRSYGYTF. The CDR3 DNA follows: TGTGCCAGCAGTTACTCGAGGAGCTATGGCTACACCTTC.

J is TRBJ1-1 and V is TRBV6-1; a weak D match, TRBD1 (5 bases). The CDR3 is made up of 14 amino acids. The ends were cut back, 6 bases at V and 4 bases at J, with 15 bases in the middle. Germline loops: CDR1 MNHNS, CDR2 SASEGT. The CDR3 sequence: CASSPAWGGTEAFF. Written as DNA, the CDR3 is TGTGCCAGCAGCCCCGCTTGGGGGGGCACTGAAGCTTTCTTT.

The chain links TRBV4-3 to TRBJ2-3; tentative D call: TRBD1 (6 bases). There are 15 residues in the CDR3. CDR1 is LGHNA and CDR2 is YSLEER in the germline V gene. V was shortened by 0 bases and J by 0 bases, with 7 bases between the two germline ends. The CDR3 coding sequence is TGCGCCAGCAGCCAAGAAACAGGGAGCACAGATACGCAGTATTTT. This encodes CASSQETGSTDTQYF.

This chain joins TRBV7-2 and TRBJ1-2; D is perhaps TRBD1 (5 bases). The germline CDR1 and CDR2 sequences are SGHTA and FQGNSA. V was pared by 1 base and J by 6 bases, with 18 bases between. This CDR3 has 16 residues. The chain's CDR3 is CASSLGVSRVLDGYTF. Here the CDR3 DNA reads TGTGCCAGCAGCTTAGGGGTTTCCAGGGTTCTCGATGGCTACACCTTC.

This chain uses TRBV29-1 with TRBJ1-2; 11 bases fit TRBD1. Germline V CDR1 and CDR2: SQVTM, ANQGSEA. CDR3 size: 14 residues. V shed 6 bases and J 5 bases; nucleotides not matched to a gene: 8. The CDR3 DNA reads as TGCAGCGTGGCCTCGGGACAGGGGGTATATGGCTACACCTTC. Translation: CSVASGQGVYGYTF.

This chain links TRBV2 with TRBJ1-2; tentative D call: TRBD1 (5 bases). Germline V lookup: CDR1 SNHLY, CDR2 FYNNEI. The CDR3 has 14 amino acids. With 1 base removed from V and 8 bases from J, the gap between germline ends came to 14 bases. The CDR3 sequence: CASSEGEGARGYTF. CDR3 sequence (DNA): TGTGCCAGCAGTGAAGGCGAAGGGGCGAGAGGCTACACCTTC.

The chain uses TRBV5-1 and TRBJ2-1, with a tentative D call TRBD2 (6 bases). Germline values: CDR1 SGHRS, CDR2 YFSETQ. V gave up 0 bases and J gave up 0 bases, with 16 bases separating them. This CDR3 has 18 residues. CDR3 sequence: CASSLALARPSSYNEQFF. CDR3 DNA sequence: TGCGCCAGCAGCTTGGCCCTAGCGCGTCCAAGCTCCTACAATGAGCAGTTCTTC.

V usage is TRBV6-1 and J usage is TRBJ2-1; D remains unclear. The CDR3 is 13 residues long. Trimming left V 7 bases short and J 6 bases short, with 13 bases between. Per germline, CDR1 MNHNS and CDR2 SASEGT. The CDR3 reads CASMVEPGNEQFF. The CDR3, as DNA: TGTGCCAGCATGGTTGAGCCCGGCAATGAGCAGTTCTTC.

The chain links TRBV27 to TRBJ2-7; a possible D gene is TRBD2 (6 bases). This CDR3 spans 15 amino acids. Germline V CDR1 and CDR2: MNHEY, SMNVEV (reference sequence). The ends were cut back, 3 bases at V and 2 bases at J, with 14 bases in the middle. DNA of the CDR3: TGTGCCAGCAGTTTTATAGAGGGAGGCCCCTACGAGCAGTACTTC. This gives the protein CASSFIEGGPYEQYF.

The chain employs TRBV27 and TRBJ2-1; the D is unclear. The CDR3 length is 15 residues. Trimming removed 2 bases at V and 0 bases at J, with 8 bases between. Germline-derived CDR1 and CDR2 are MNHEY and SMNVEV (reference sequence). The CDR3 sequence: CASSLMVSSYNEQFF. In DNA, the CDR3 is TGTGCCAGCAGTTTAATGGTTAGCTCCTACAATGAGCAGTTCTTC.

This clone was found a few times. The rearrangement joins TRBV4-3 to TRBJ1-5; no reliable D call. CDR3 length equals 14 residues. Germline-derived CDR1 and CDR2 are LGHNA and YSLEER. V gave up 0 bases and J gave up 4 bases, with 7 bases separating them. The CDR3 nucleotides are TGCGCCAGCAGCCAAGATAGATGGAATCAGCCCCAGCATTTT. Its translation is CASSQDRWNQPQHF.

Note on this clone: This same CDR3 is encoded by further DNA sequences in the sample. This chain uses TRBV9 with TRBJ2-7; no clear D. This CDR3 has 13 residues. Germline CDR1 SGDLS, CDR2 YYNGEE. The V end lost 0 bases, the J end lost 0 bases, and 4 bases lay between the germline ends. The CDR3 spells CASSVGASYEQYF. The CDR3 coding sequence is TGTGCCAGCAGCGTAGGGGCCTCCTACGAGCAGTACTTC. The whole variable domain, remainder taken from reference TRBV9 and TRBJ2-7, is DSGVTQTPKHLITATGQRVTLRCSPRSGDLSVYWYQQSLDQGLQFLIQYYNGEERAKGNILERFSAQQFPDLHSELNLSSLELGDSALYFCASSVGASYEQYFGPGTRLTVT.

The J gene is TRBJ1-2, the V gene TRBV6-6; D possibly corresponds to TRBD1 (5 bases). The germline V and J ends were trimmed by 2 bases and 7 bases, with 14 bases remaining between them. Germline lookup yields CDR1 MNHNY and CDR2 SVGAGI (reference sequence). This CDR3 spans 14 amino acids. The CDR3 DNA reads TGTGCCAGCAGTTACGCGGGGGACCGGGGTGGCTACACCTTC. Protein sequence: CASSYAGDRGGYTF.

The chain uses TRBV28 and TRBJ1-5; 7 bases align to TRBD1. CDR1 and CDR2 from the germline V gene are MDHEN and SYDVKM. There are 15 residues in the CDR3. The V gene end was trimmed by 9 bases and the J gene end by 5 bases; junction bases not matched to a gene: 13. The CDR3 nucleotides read TGTGCCAGTACCAACCCGGGACAGATTTATCAGCCCCAGCATTTT. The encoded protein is CASTNPGQIYQPQHF.

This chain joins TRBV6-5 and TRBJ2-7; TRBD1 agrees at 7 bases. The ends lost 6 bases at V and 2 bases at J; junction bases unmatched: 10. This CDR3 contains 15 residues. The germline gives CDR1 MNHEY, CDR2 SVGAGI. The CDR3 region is CASSRTRQGPYEQYF. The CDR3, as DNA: TGTGCCAGCAGCCGGACACGACAGGGACCCTACGAGCAGTACTTC.

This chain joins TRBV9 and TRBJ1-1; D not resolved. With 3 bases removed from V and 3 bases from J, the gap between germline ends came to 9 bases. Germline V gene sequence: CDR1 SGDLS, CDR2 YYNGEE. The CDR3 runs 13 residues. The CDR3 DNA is TGTGCCAGCAGCGCCTTATTCCACACTGAAGCTTTCTTT. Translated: CASSALFHTEAFF.